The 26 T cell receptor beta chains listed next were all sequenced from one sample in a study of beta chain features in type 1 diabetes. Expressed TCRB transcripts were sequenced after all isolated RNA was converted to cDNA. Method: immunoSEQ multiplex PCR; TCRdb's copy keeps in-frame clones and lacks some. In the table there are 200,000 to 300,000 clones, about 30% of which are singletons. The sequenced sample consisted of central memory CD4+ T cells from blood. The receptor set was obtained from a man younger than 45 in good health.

The CDR3 coding sequence is TGCAGTGCTAGAGATTGGACTGAAGCTTTCTTT. As protein: CSARDWTEAFF. This chain uses TRBV20-1 with TRBJ1-1, with D unclear. The CDR3 has 11 residues. V was pared by 0 bases and J by 5 bases, with 4 bases between. Germline values: CDR1 DFQATT, CDR2 SNEGSKA (reference sequence).

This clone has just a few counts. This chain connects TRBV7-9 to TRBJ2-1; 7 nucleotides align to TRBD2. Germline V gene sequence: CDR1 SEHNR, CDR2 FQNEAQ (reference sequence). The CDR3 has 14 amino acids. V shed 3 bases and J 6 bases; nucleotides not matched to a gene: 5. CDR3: CASSFAGTTNEQFF. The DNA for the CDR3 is TGTGCCAGCAGCTTCGCCGGGACTACCAATGAGCAGTTCTTC.

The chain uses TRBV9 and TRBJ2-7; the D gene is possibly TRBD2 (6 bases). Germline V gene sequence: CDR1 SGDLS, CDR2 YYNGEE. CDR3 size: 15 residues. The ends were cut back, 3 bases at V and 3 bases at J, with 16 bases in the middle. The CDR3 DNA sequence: TGTGCCAGCAGCGCGCGACTAGGCGGTGGCTACGAGCAGTACTTC. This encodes CASSARLGGGYEQYF.

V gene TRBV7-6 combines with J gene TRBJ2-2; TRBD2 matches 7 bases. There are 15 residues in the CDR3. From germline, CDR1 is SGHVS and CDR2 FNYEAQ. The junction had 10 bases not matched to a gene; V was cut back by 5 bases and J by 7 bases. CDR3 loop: CASSRLAGEIGELFF. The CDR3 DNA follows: TGTGCCAGCAGCCGTCTGGCGGGAGAAATCGGGGAGCTGTTTTTT.

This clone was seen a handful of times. CDR3 protein: CASSITARTSGRDTQYF. The CDR3 DNA is TGTGCCAGCAGCATCACGGCGAGGACTAGCGGGAGGGATACGCAGTATTTT. The chain couples TRBV11-2 to TRBJ2-3; TRBD2 matches at 14 bases. Germline-derived CDR1 and CDR2 are SGHAT and FQNNGV. The trim removed 5 bases at V and 6 bases at J, leaving 10 bases unmatched. The length of the CDR3 is 17 residues.

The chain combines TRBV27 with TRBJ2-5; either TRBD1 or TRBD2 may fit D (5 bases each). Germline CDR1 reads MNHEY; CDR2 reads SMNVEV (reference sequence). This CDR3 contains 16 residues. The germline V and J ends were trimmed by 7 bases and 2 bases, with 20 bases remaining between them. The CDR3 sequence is CASKDGGGLSQETQYF. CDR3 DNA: TGTGCCAGCAAGGATGGGGGTGGGCTGAGTCAAGAGACCCAGTACTTC.

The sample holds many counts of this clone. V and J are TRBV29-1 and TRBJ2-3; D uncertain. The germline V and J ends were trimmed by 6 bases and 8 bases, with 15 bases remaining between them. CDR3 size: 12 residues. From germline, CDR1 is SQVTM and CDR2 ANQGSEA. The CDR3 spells CSVSGGEPTQYF. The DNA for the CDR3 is TGCAGCGTGTCCGGCGGCGAACCTACGCAGTATTTT.

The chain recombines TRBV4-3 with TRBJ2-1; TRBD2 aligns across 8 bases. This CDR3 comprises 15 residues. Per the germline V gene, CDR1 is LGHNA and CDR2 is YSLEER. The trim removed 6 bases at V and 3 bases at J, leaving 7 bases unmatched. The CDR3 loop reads CASSPSGSSYNEQFF. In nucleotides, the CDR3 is TGCGCCAGCAGTCCTAGCGGGTCAAGCTACAATGAGCAGTTCTTC.

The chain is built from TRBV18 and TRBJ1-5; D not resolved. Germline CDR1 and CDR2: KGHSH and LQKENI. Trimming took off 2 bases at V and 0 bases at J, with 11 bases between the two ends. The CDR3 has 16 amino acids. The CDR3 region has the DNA TGTGCCAGCTCACCAGAGGGCACCTATAGCAATCAGCCCCAGCATTTT. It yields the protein CASSPEGTYSNQPQHF. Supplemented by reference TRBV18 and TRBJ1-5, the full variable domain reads NAGVMQNPRHLVRRRGQEARLRCSPMKGHSHVYWYRQLPEEGLKFMVYLQKENIIDESGMPKERFSAEFPKEGPSILRIQQVVRGDSAAYFCASSPEGTYSNQPQHFGDGTRLSIL.

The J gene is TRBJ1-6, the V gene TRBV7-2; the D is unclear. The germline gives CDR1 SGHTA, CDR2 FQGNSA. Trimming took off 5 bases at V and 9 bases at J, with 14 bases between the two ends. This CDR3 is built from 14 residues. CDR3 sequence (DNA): TGTGCCAGCAGCCCTTTGACGGGGTCTTCACCCCTCCACTTT. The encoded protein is CASSPLTGSSPLHF.

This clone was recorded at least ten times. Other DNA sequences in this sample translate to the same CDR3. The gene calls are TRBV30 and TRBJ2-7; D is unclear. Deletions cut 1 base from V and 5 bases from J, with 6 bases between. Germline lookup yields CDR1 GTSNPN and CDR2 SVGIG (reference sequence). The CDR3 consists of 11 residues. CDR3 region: CAWSGRNEQYF. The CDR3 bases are TGTGCCTGGAGTGGGCGGAACGAGCAGTACTTC.

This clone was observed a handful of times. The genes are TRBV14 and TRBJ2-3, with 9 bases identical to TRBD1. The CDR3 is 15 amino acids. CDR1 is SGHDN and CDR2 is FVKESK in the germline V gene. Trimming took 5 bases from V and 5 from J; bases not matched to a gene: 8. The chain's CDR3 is CASSVRQGDLDTQYF. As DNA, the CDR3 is TGTGCCAGCAGCGTTCGACAGGGGGATTTAGATACGCAGTATTTT.

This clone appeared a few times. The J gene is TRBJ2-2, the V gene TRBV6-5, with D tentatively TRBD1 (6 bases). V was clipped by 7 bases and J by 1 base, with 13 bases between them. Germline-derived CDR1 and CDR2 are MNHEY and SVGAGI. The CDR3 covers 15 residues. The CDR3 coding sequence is TGTGCCAGCAAATTCGACAGGAAGAACACCGGGGAGCTGTTTTTT. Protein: CASKFDRKNTGELFF.

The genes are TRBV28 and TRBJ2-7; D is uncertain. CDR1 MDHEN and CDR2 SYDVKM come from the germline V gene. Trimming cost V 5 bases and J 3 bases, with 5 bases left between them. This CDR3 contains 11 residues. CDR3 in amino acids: CASSPNYEQYF. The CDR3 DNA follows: TGTGCCAGCAGTCCTAACTACGAGCAGTACTTC.

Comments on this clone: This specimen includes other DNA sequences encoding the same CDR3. DNA for the CDR3: TGTGCCAGTTCGAGGGAGGAGACCCAGTACTTC. It codes for CASSREETQYF. The J gene is TRBJ2-5, the V gene TRBV7-9; a possible D gene is TRBD2 (5 bases). The CDR3 is 11 residues long. V lost 9 bases to trimming and J lost 5 bases, with 10 bases between them. The germline V gene encodes CDR1 SEHNR and CDR2 FQNEAQ (reference sequence). The variable domain in full, completed from reference TRBV7-9 and TRBJ2-5, reads DTGVSQNPRHKITKRGQNVTFRCDPISEHNRLYWYRQTLGQGPEFLTYFQNEAQLEKSRLLSDRFSAERPKGSFSTLEIQRTEQGDSAMYLCASSREETQYFGPGTRLLVL.

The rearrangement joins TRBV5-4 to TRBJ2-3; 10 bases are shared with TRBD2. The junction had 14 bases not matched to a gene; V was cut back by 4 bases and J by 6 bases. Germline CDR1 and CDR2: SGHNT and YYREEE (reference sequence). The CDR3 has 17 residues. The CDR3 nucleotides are TGTGCCAGCAGCGCCGGAGGGTCAGCGGGAGGGCAGGATACGCAGTATTTT. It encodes CASSAGGSAGGQDTQYF.

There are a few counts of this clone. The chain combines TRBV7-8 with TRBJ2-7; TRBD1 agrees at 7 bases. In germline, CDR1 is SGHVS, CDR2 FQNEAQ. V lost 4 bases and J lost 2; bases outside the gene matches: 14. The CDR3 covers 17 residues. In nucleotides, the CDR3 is TGTGCCAGCAGCTCCCTTGGGGGTAGGACAGGTCCCTACGAGCAGTACTTC. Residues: CASSSLGGRTGPYEQYF.

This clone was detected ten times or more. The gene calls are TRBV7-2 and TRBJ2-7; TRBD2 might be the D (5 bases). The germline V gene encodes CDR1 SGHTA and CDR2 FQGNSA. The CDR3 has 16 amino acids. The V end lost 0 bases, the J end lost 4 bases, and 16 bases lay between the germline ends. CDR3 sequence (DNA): TGTGCCAGCAGCTTAGCGGGTAGCGACATAGCTTACGAGCAGTACTTC. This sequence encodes CASSLAGSDIAYEQYF.

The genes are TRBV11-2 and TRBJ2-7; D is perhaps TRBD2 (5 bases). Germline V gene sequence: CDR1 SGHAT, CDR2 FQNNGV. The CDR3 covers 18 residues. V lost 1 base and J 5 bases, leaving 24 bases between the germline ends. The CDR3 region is CASSLGLRLAGDTDEQYF. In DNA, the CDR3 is TGTGCCAGCAGCTTAGGACTAAGGCTAGCAGGAGACACGGACGAGCAGTACTTC.

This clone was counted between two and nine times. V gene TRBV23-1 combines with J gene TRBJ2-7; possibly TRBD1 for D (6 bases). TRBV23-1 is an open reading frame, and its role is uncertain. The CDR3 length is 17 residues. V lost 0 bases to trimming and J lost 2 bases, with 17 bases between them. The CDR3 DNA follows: TGCGCCAGCAGTCAATCCGCAAACAGGGCATCCGCCTACGAGCAGTACTTC. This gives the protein CASSQSANRASAYEQYF.

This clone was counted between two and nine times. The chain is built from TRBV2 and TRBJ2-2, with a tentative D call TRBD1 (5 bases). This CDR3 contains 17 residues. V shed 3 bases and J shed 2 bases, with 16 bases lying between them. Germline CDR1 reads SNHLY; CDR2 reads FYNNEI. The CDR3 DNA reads TGTGCCAGCAGTGACCTCACAGGATCCTCTAACACCGGGGAGCTGTTTTTT. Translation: CASSDLTGSSNTGELFF.

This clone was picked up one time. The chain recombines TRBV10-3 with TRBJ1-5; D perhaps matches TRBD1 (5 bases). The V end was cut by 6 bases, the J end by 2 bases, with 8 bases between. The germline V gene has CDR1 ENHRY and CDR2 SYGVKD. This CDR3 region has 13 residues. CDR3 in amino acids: CAIREQGNQPQHF. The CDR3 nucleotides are TGTGCCATCAGGGAACAGGGCAATCAGCCCCAGCATTTT.

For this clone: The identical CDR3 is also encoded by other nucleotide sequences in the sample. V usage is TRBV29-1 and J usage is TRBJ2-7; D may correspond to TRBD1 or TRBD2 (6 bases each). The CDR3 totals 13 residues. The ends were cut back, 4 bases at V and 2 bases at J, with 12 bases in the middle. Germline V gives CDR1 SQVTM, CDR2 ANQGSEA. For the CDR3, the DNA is TGCAGCGTTGGGGGGGCAAGCCCCTACGAGCAGTACTTC. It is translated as CSVGGASPYEQYF.

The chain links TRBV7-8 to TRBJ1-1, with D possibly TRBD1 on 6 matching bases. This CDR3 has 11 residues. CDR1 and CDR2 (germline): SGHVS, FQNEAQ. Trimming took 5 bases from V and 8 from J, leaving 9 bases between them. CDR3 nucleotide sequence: TGTGCCAGCAGCAGGGACAAGGAAGCTTTCTTT. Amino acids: CASSRDKEAFF. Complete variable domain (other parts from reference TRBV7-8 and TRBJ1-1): GAGVSQSPRYKVAKRGQDVALRCDPISGHVSLFWYQQALGQGPEFLTYFQNEAQLDKSGLPSDRFFAERPEGSVSTLKIQRTQQEDSAVYLCASSRDKEAFFGQGTRLTVV.

In DNA, the CDR3 is TGCGCCAGCAGCTTGGACTACAGCTCCTACAATGAGCAGTTCTTC. This translates into CASSLDYSSYNEQFF. The chain recombines TRBV5-1 with TRBJ2-1; D ambiguous. The germline V gene encodes CDR1 SGHRS and CDR2 YFSETQ. V was shortened by 0 bases and J by 0 bases, with 7 bases between the two germline ends. There are 15 residues in the CDR3.

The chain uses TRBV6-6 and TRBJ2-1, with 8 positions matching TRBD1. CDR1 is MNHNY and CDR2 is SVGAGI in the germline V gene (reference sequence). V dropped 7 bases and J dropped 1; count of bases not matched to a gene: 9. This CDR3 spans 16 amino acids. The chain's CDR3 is CASTSPDRVSYNEQFF. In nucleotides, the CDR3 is TGTGCCAGCACCTCACCGGACAGGGTTTCCTACAATGAGCAGTTCTTC.